The 24 T cell receptor beta chains presented below share a single source sample, sequenced in a study of OX40 agonist ivuxolimab in advanced cancers. Libraries were prepared by immunoSEQ multiplex PCR; TCRdb keeps only in-frame clonotypes and omits some of them. The profile covers some 75,000 clones, with roughly 83% appearing a single time and 2% to 2.5% taken by the ten largest. Material: CD4+ or CD8+ T cells sorted from blood, obtained in a trial of the OX40 agonist ivuxolimab. These receptors came from an adult with an advanced solid tumor such as melanoma, head and neck, liver or kidney cancer.

The chain is built from TRBV19 and TRBJ1-2; D call uncertain. V lost 5 bases, J lost 5 bases, and 12 bases lay in between. This CDR3 contains 13 residues. Looked up from germline, CDR1 is LNHDA and CDR2 is SQIVND (reference sequence). The CDR3 DNA reads TGTGCCAGTAGTTCCCCCTCCTCGTATGGCTACACCTTC. Translation: CASSSPSSYGYTF.

This clone has only a few counts. The rearrangement joins TRBV5-1 to TRBJ1-1; 7 nucleotides align to TRBD1. The CDR3 runs 14 residues. The V gene's germline CDR1 is SGHRS and CDR2 YFSETQ. V dropped 0 bases and J dropped 11; count of bases not matched to a gene: 10. CDR3 residues: CASSLEGETGAAFF. The CDR3 DNA sequence: TGCGCCAGCAGCTTGGAAGGGGAAACAGGGGCCGCTTTCTTT.

The CDR3 region is CASSLALGGTGELFF. DNA for the CDR3: TGTGCCAGCAGCTTGGCCCTTGGCGGCACCGGGGAGCTGTTTTTT. The J gene is TRBJ2-2, the V gene TRBV5-4; D uncertain. The CDR3 extends over 15 amino acids. Germline CDR1 and CDR2: SGHNT and YYREEE (reference sequence). The V and J ends lost 0 bases and 4 bases respectively, with 10 bases between them. The whole variable domain, remainder taken from reference TRBV5-4 and TRBJ2-2, is ETGVTQSPTHLIKTRGQQVTLRCSSQSGHNTVSWYQQALGQGPQFIFQYYREEENGRGNFPPRFSGLQFPNYSSELNVNALELDDSALYLCASSLALGGTGELFFGEGSRLTVL.

The chain has TRBV5-4 and TRBJ2-7; no clear D gene. In germline, CDR1 is SGHNT, CDR2 YYREEE (reference sequence). There are 15 residues in the CDR3. The ends were cut back, 2 bases at V and 5 bases at J, with 17 bases in the middle. CDR3 sequence (DNA): TGTGCCAGCAGCTTTAACCCAGACGCCCTTGACGAGCAGTACTTC. Encoded protein: CASSFNPDALDEQYF.

The chain employs TRBV7-3 and TRBJ2-3; tentative D call: TRBD2 (5 bases). CDR1 and CDR2 from the germline V gene are SGHTA and FQGTGA. This CDR3 comprises 19 residues. The V end lost 5 bases, the J end lost 2 bases, and 26 bases lay between the germline ends. The CDR3 coding sequence is TGTGCCAGCAGCCCCGTGCCCCCTACTAGTCTATCCGTCACAGATACGCAGTATTTT. Protein sequence: CASSPVPPTSLSVTDTQYF.

The genes are TRBV6-5 and TRBJ1-6; no clear D. V was cut by 6 bases and J by 9 bases, with 12 bases left in between. The CDR3 spans 13 residues. The germline V gene encodes CDR1 MNHEY and CDR2 SVGAGI. CDR3 amino acids: CASSPDSSSPLHF. The CDR3, as DNA: TGTGCCAGCAGCCCAGATAGTAGTTCACCCCTCCACTTT.

The V call is TRBV2, the J call TRBJ1-2, with D uncertain. Trimming stripped 6 bases from V and 0 bases from J, with 14 bases between. The CDR3 runs 15 residues. Germline V CDR1 and CDR2: SNHLY, FYNNEI. The CDR3 DNA reads as TGTGCCAGCAGCACCCCTGCCGGGGCTAACTATGGCTACACCTTC. Residues: CASSTPAGANYGYTF.

Here the CDR3 reads CASSHGREGEQYF. The CDR3 DNA is TGTGCCAGCAGCCACGGGCGGGAGGGAGAGCAGTACTTC. V is TRBV7-9 and J is TRBJ2-7, with 9 bases lining up with TRBD2. V lost 5 bases to trimming and J lost 7 bases; unmatched junction nucleotides: 6. Germline lookup yields CDR1 SEHNR and CDR2 FQNEAQ (reference sequence). This CDR3 region has 13 residues.

V is TRBV2 and J is TRBJ1-2; D is undetermined. The CDR3 length is 13 residues. V was shortened by 7 bases and J by 1 base, with 10 bases between the two germline ends. Germline V gene data show CDR1 as SNHLY and CDR2 as FYNNEI. CDR3 loop: CASTPGSNYGYTF. The CDR3 DNA reads as TGTGCCAGCACCCCTGGCAGTAACTATGGCTACACCTTC. Drawing the rest from reference TRBV2 and TRBJ1-2, the complete variable domain is EPEVTQTPSHQVTQMGQEVILRCVPISNHLYFYWYRQILGQKVEFLVSFYNNEISEKSEIFDDQFSVERPDGSNFTLKIRSTKLEDSAMYFCASTPGSNYGYTFGSGTRLTVV.

This clone was found once. Compared with germline, one end of the junction differs, possibly owing to a read error. The gene calls are TRBV5-1 and TRBJ2-6, with TRBD2 as a possible D gene (6 bases). Germline CDR1 reads SGHRS; CDR2 reads YFSETQ. CDR3 length: 17 residues. The DNA of the CDR3 is TGCGCCAGCAGCTTGGCGGGACTGACTTCTGGGGTCAACGTCCTGACTTTC. Protein: CASSLAGLTSGVNVLTF.

The V and J genes are TRBV5-5 and TRBJ1-3, with D possibly being TRBD1 (6 bases). V dropped 4 bases and J dropped 7 bases, with 15 bases sitting between them. The CDR3 length is 14 residues. CDR1 is SGHKS and CDR2 is YYEKEE in the germline V gene (reference sequence). The CDR3 spells CASSRQVFNNTIYF. The DNA of the CDR3 is TGTGCCAGCAGCCGACAGGTTTTTAACAACACCATATATTTT.

The chain carries TRBV5-4 and TRBJ2-1; weak D call: TRBD2 (5 bases). The CDR3 consists of 13 residues. Germline V CDR1 and CDR2: SGHNT, YYREEE (reference sequence). The V and J ends lost 4 bases and 7 bases respectively, with 12 bases between them. This CDR3 is CASSMVAGNEQFF. The CDR3 region has the DNA TGTGCCAGCAGCATGGTGGCGGGTAATGAGCAGTTCTTC.

The chain uses TRBV28 and TRBJ1-2; D is perhaps TRBD1 (6 bases). Germline V CDR1 and CDR2: MDHEN, SYDVKM. CDR3 length: 11 residues. CDR3 loop: CALRGREGYTF. In DNA, the CDR3 is TGTGCGCTTCGGGGGCGCGAGGGCTACACCTTC.

The chain combines TRBV5-4 with TRBJ2-7; TRBD1 might be the D (6 bases). With 4 bases removed from V and 2 bases from J, the gap between germline ends came to 10 bases. Germline CDR1 and CDR2: SGHNT and YYREEE (reference sequence). This CDR3 spans 13 amino acids. In DNA, the CDR3 is TGTGCCAGCAGCCTGGGGGCCGCCTACGAGCAGTACTTC. This codes for CASSLGAAYEQYF.

This clone was seen a handful of times. This chain's CDR3 is CASSLGPAGGRWTDTQYF. CDR3 coding DNA: TGTGCCAGCAGCCTGGGGCCAGCGGGAGGGCGGTGGACAGATACGCAGTATTTT. The gene calls are TRBV7-2 and TRBJ2-3, with 10 bases that match TRBD2. In germline, CDR1 is SGHTA, CDR2 FQGNSA. This CDR3 region has 18 residues. The ends lost 5 bases at V and 3 bases at J; junction bases unmatched: 14.

V usage is TRBV4-1 and J usage is TRBJ2-7, with TRBD1 matching 8 bases. CDR3 length: 15 residues. The germline gives CDR1 MGHRA, CDR2 YSYEKL. Germline trimming cut 3 bases from V and 3 bases from J; bases unmatched to any gene: 7. The CDR3 nucleotides are TGCGCCAGCAGCCAGGGTCAGGGGGCTCTCTACGAGCAGTACTTC. The encoded protein is CASSQGQGALYEQYF.

The chain employs TRBV4-2 and TRBJ2-2; a weak D match, TRBD2 (5 bases). V shed 1 base and J shed 4 bases, with 16 bases lying between them. CDR3 length: 17 amino acids. Germline-derived CDR1 and CDR2 are LGHNA and YNFKEQ. The CDR3 region has the DNA TGTGCCAGCAGCCAAGTGAAGGCGGGCGCGGGCACCGGGGAGCTGTTTTTT. Its protein is CASSQVKAGAGTGELFF.

The chain joins TRBV6-5 to TRBJ2-3; 8 bases match TRBD1. The CDR3 extends over 14 amino acids. Germline-derived CDR1 and CDR2 are MNHEY and SVGAGI. The V gene end was trimmed by 6 bases and the J gene end by 4 bases; junction bases not matched to a gene: 6. CDR3 protein: CASRRIQGADTQYF. In nucleotides, the CDR3 is TGTGCCAGCAGACGAATACAGGGGGCAGATACGCAGTATTTT.

Only a few counts were recorded for this clone. V is TRBV7-9 and J is TRBJ2-3; a possible D gene is TRBD2 (5 bases). The germline V gene encodes CDR1 SEHNR and CDR2 FQNEAQ (reference sequence). The V end lost 2 bases, the J end lost 2 bases, and 11 bases lay between the germline ends. CDR3 length: 15 residues. CDR3 sequence reads: CASSLTGWDTDTQYF. CDR3 nucleotide sequence: TGTGCCAGCAGCTTAACGGGGTGGGACACAGATACGCAGTATTTT.

This rearrangement joins TRBV29-1 to TRBJ2-7; no clear D gene. The CDR3 runs 13 residues. The V end was cut by 6 bases, the J end by 0 bases, with 12 bases between. Looked up from germline, CDR1 is SQVTM and CDR2 is ANQGSEA. The CDR3 sequence: CSVDAPPSYEQYF. The CDR3 nucleotides read TGCAGCGTCGACGCACCGCCCTCCTACGAGCAGTACTTC.

The genes are TRBV5-4 and TRBJ1-4; D is ambiguous. This CDR3 comprises 14 residues. Trimming shortened V by 2 bases and J by 8 bases, and 13 bases separated the two germline ends. Germline V CDR1 and CDR2: SGHNT, YYREEE (reference sequence). The CDR3 loop reads CASSFGGSGEKLFF. The CDR3 region has the DNA TGTGCCAGCAGCTTCGGTGGCTCGGGGGAAAAACTGTTTTTT.

Concerning this clone: The same CDR3 also results from other DNA sequences found in this sample. The chain links TRBV19 to TRBJ1-5; D is undetermined. Germline-derived CDR1 and CDR2 are LNHDA and SQIVND (reference sequence). V lost 3 bases and J 2 bases, leaving 11 bases between the germline ends. CDR3 length: 15 amino acids. The CDR3 reads CASSIKGSGNQPQHF. In DNA form, the CDR3 reads TGTGCCAGTAGTATTAAGGGCTCCGGCAATCAGCCCCAGCATTTT.

This sequence joins TRBV16 and TRBJ1-1, with 9 bases matching TRBD1. Looked up from germline, CDR1 is KGHSY and CDR2 is FQNENV. The ends lost 4 bases at V and 1 base at J; junction bases unmatched: 13. The CDR3 spans 18 residues. In DNA form, the CDR3 reads TGTGCCAGCAGCCGTCGACAGGGGGGAGGTGTTGGGAACACTGAAGCTTTCTTT. It is translated as CASSRRQGGGVGNTEAFF. The whole variable domain, filled in from reference TRBV16 and TRBJ1-1, reads GEEVAQTPKHLVRGEGQKAKLYCAPIKGHSYVFWYQQVLKNEFKFLISFQNENVFDETGMPKERFSAKCLPNSPCSLEIQATKLEDSAVYFCASSRRQGGGVGNTEAFFGQGTRLTVV.

V gene TRBV27 combines with J gene TRBJ1-5; 9 bases fit TRBD1. The CDR3 runs 14 residues. From germline, CDR1 is MNHEY and CDR2 SMNVEV (reference sequence). The ends lost 6 bases at V and 7 bases at J; junction bases unmatched: 7. The CDR3 loop reads CASRLQGAGQPQHF. Here the CDR3 DNA reads TGTGCCAGCAGGCTACAGGGGGCGGGGCAGCCCCAGCATTTT.